This T cell receptor (beta chain) was captured by sequencing in a study of T cells in Graves' hyperthyroidism and ophthalmopathy (dated by TCRdb to the late 2010s). In terms of the full investigation: Peripheral blood was collected at initial diagnosis, before any treatment. In more than five Graves' hyperthyroidism patients, the study also compared T-cell repertoires from thyroid tissue with T-cell repertoires from blood. Once sampling was done, hyperthyroidism patients were given methimazole at a starting dose of 30 mg daily, whereas ophthalmopathy patients were given high-dose intravenous methylprednisolone. Prospective prediction of ophthalmopathy was tested in an independent validation cohort of 18 hyperthyroidism patients and 15 to 17 patients who later progressed to ophthalmopathy. To identify TCR V-J signatures that set the groups apart, the researchers used a discovery cohort of 100 patients, made up of roughly 45 with Graves' ophthalmopathy and about 60 with stable Graves' hyperthyroidism. The 90 to 100 discovery patients were randomly split 7:3 into training and test sets. TCR Vbeta CDR3 sequencing of 130 to 150 peripheral blood samples (about 45 ophthalmopathy, over 70 hyperthyroidism and some 17 progressor patients) is reported in the paper.

This clonotype occurred many times. Its target antigen remains unknown. Within one base of it there is no much larger clone, and no base qualities were kept. Paper-wide results and their limitations: Blood samples also contained most of the expanded thyroid clonotypes (frequency above 0.001), which suggests that blood repertoires may reflect thyroid immune responses. No statistical method was used to set the sample size in advance, and investigators knew the group allocation. In validation, the model predicted progression to ophthalmopathy with 60% to 71% sensitivity and approximately 78% specificity, a median of about 6 months before onset. In cross-validation, a model built on a 13 V-J signature told ophthalmopathy apart from stable hyperthyroidism with approximately 90% sensitivity and about 81% specificity, and in testing the same model reached 80%/75%.

A patient counted as having stable Graves' hyperthyroidism if no progression to ophthalmopathy occurred over 18 months of follow-up. The hyperthyroidism patients were between 18 and 65 years old and newly diagnosed, with a disease duration of less than 2 months. Any patient with an uncontrolled infection, another autoimmune disease, pregnancy or lactation was excluded. Diagnoses relied on clinical symptoms, serum thyroxine and TRAb, thyroid ultrasound and orbital computed tomography. PBMCs were isolated from 10 ml of fresh peripheral blood by Ficoll-Paque density gradient centrifugation. Trizol reagent was used to extract total RNA, and RNA quality was then checked on an Agilent 2100 Bioanalyzer. TCR beta CDR3 regions were amplified from RNA transcripts. A first-round RT-PCR of the TCR CDR3 used the HTBI primer set with the Qiagen OneStep RT-PCR kit. A second multiplex PCR round built the libraries, followed by size selection and purification. Libraries were sequenced paired-end with 100 bp reads on an Illumina HiSeq2000. Under the source paper's analysis protocol: Raw data were processed with SOAPnuke, discarding reads with adapters, uncalled bases, mean Phred below 15, or no exact constant-primer or identifier match. COPE v1.2.5 was used to merge the high-quality paired reads, and each unique nucleotide sequence was defined as a clonotype. MiTCR v1.1 was used to align the clonotypes against IMGT TRBV, TRBD and TRBJ reference segments. Analysis was restricted to V-J combinations with a frequency above 0.0001, which covered 98% to 99.2% of repertoires. A TCS score was defined as the ratio between F50 (clonal expansion) and ExV (chaos), using BLOSUM62-based TCRdist between CDR3 peptides within each V-J. Welch's t-statistics and random forest reduced fewer than 600 V-J features to about 12, which were used in a naive Bayes classifier (R e1071). Starting from the raw public reads, TCRdb applied fastp trimming at Q25, assembled clones with MiXCR and retained in-frame beta chains. Every distinct CDR3 protein forms one entry, paired with its most common genes and DNA. V and J calls and clone size were set by TCRdb, not the authors. Here the sample has under 650,000 distinct CDR3 sequences; around 15% occur a single time. 3.8% of the sample lies in the top ten.

Sequences were obtained from blood. This clonotype was sampled from a woman aged 25 to 39 with Graves' hyperthyroidism.

In nucleotide form, the sequence is TGTGCCACCATGCCAGGCAGGGGGAGGGATACGCAGTATTTT. This gives the protein CATMPGRGRDTQYF. In this chain, TRBV28 is recombined with TRBJ2-3, with TRBD1 perhaps the D gene, on 7 matching bases. CDR1 and CDR2 (MDHEN, SYDVKM) derive from the germline V gene. V is reduced by 10 bases and J by 6 bases, leaving a spacing of 20 bases between them. From the cysteine up to the phenylalanine, the CDR3 has a length of 14 residues. This entry keeps only the CDR3 DNA: 42 bases, framed from base 1.